This T cell receptor (beta chain) was sequenced during a study of T cells in localized non-small cell lung cancer. Findings and limits, study-wide: A higher density of T cells in blood coincided with extended overall survival. A median of about 54 of the top 100 tumor clones appeared in adjacent lung, which was paired and uninvolved. Sequencing, confined to only one tumor region, leaves heterogeneity possible.

This CDR3 region has 16 residues. V lost 3 bases and J lost 5; bases outside the gene matches: 11. The germline gives CDR1 GTSNPN, CDR2 SVGIG (reference sequence). Comment on this clone: The antigen remains unidentified.

Profiling relied on immunoSEQ multiplex PCR, and the TCRdb table lists in-frame clones only, not all of them. This sample yields over a thousand clones, of which about 29% are seen a single time; roughly 19% belongs to the top ten. The TCR originated in a male donor aged 60 or over with stage I squamous cell lung carcinoma. This chain uses TRBV30 with TRBJ1-2; the match to TRBD1 covers 11 bases. The sample here was normal lung tissue next to the tumor, taken before any cancer treatment. Written as DNA, the CDR3 is TGTGCCTGGAGGTTATTATCCGGGACAGGGGGATATGGCTACACCTTC. This encodes CAWRLLSGTGGYGYTF.